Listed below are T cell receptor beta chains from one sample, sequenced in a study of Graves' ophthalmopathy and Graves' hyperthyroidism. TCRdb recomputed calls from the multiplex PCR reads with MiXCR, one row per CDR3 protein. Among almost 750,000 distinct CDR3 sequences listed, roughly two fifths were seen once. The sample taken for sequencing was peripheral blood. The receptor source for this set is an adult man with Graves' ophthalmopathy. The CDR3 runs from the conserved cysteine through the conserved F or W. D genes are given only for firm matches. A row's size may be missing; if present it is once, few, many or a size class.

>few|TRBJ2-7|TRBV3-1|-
TGTGCCAGCAGCCAATCGGCCGAGCAGTACTTC
CASSQSAEQYF
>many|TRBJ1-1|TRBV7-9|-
TGTGCCAGCAGCTTACGGGACTTTAACACTGAAGCTTTCTTT
CASSLRDFNTEAFF
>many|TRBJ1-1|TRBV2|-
TGTGCCAAGTCACAGGGTCAGACTGAAGCTTTCTTT
CAKSQGQTEAFF
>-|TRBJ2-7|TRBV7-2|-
TGTGCCAGCAGCTTACAGGGCATTGTAAAAAACGAGCAGTACTTC
CASSLQGIVKNEQYF
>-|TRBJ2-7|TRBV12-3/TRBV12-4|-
TGTGCCAGCAGTTCAGCGGACTCCTACGAGCAGTACTTC
CASSSADSYEQYF
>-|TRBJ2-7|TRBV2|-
TGTGCCAGCAGTGACGGGACGGTTGCCTACGAGCAGTACTTC
CASSDGTVAYEQYF
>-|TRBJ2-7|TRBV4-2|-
TGTGCCAGCAGCCGTGAGAGGGCCTCCTACGAGCAGTACTTC
CASSRERASYEQYF
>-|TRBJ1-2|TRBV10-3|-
TGTGCCAGCAGTGAACCAACGGCTAACTATGGCTACACCTTC
CASSEPTANYGYTF
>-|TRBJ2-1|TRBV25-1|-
TGTGCCAGCAGTGAGGGGCGGCAGGGGGCGTCAGCGGGGGGCCGGGAAGAGCAGTTCTTC
CASSEGRQGASAGGREEQFF
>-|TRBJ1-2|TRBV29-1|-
TGCAGCGTTGGTGGGGTCTCGGGCCACTCCTATGGCTACACCTTC
CSVGGVSGHSYGYTF
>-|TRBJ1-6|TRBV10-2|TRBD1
TGTGCCAGCAGTTTCCGGGACAGCTCCTATAATTCACCCCTCCACTTT
CASSFRDSSYNSPLHF
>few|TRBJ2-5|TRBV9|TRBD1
TGTGCCAGCAGCCACCCCGGGACAGGGGGAGAGACCCAGTACTTC
CASSHPGTGGETQYF
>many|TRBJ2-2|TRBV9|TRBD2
TGTGCCAGCAGCGTAGGACTAGCCGGGAACACCGGGGAGCTGTTTTTT
CASSVGLAGNTGELFF
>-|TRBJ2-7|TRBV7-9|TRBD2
TGTGCCAGCAGCCAACTTCTAGCGGGGGCCTACGAGCAGTACTTC
CASSQLLAGAYEQYF
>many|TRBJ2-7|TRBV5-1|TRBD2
TGCGCCAGCAGCTTAACTCTAGCGGGGGTATCGTACGAGCAGTACTTC
CASSLTLAGVSYEQYF
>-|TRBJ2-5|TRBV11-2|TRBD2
TGTGCCAGCAGCCGGAGCAGCGGGGGGGCGGGAGAGGCCCAGTACTTC
CASSRSSGGAGEAQYF
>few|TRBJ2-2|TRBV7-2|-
TGTGCCAGCAGTTGGACGCCGGGCCCCGGGGAGCTGTTTTTT
CASSWTPGPGELFF
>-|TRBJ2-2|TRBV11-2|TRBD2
TGTGCCAGCAGCTTAGGGGGGACTAGCGGGGGCACCGGGGAGCTGTTTTTT
CASSLGGTSGGTGELFF
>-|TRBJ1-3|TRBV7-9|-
TGTGCCAGCAGCTTAGCAGGGACCGGAAACACCACATATTTT
CASSLAGTGNTTYF
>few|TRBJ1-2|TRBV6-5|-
TGTGCCAGCAGAGGGGTTTATGGCTACACCTTC
CASRGVYGYTF
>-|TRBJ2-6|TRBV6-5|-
TGTGCCAGCCGTTTGGGGGGTGGGGCCAACGTCCTGACTTTC
CASRLGGGANVLTF
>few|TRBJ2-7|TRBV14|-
TGTGCCAGCAGCCAGCACACGGACTCCTACGAGCAGTACTTC
CASSQHTDSYEQYF
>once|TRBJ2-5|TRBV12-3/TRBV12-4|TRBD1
TGTGCCAGCAGTTTAAGGGGGACAGGGATACACCAAGAGACCCAGTACTTC
CASSLRGTGIHQETQYF
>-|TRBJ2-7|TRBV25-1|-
TGTGCCAGCAGTCCCCTTGGTGTGAATCCCTACGAGCAGTACTTC
CASSPLGVNPYEQYF
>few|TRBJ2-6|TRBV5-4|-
TGTGCCAGCAGCTTGGAACGGGGCGCTGGGGCCAACGTCCTGACTTTC
CASSLERGAGANVLTF